The 24 T cell receptor beta chains given below trace back to one sample, sequenced in a study of identical twins. Using its own MiXCR run on the 5' RACE reads, TCRdb lists one record per CDR3 protein. The data contain hundreds of thousands of distinct CDR3 sequences, around an eighth of them seen just once; the ten biggest clones take up around 1.6%. This sample was shared with a second study, whose subject was yellow fever vaccine responses in identical twins.

The sample taken for sequencing was PBMCs. Receptors were obtained from a woman aged 18-29 years in good health.

A few counts support this clonotype. The CDR3 loop reads CASSYRFAGNYEQYF. The CDR3 region has the DNA TGTGCCAGCAGTTACCGGTTCGCAGGGAACTACGAGCAGTACTTC. The genes are TRBV6-5 and TRBJ2-7; tentatively, D is TRBD1 (5 bases). V lost 2 bases to trimming and J lost 3 bases, with 14 bases between them. The germline V gene has CDR1 MNHEY and CDR2 SVGAGI. This CDR3 is 15 amino acids long.

This clonotype was counted at least ten times. The chain links TRBV10-3 to TRBJ1-6; no clear D. The CDR3 consists of 12 residues. Germline CDR1 reads ENHRY; CDR2 reads SYGVKD. Trimming stripped 3 bases from V and 7 bases from J, with 4 bases between. The CDR3 reads CAISDRNSPLHF. The CDR3 DNA is TGTGCCATCAGTGACAGGAATTCACCCCTCCACTTT.

The chain combines TRBV20-1 with TRBJ2-6, with a weak D call TRBD1 (7 bases). V was clipped by 2 bases and J by 0 bases, with 11 bases between them. The CDR3 length is 16 residues. CDR1 is DFQATT and CDR2 is SNEGSKA in the germline V gene (reference sequence). The CDR3 spells CSARQGGPSGANVLTF. Written as DNA, the CDR3 is TGCAGTGCTAGACAGGGGGGCCCCTCTGGGGCCAACGTCCTGACTTTC.

This clonotype occurred a few times. The V gene is TRBV20-1, the J gene TRBJ2-7; a weak D match, TRBD2 (6 bases). V shed 3 bases and J shed 0 bases, with 15 bases lying between them. Germline CDR1 and CDR2: DFQATT and SNEGSKA (reference sequence). This CDR3 comprises 15 residues. CDR3 sequence: CSASNAEGPSYEQYF. The CDR3 DNA reads TGCAGTGCTAGTAATGCGGAGGGCCCCTCCTACGAGCAGTACTTC.

This sequence joins TRBV20-1 and TRBJ1-1, with a tentative D call TRBD1 (5 bases). CDR3 size: 12 residues. The V end was cut by 3 bases, the J end by 8 bases, with 13 bases between. In germline, CDR1 is DFQATT, CDR2 SNEGSKA (reference sequence). CDR3 loop: CSARSGQVEAFF. The CDR3 nucleotides read TGCAGTGCTAGGTCGGGGCAGGTCGAAGCTTTCTTT.

The chain uses TRBV19 and TRBJ2-6; no reliable D call. The length of the CDR3 is 13 residues. Trimming stripped 7 bases from V and 2 bases from J, with 6 bases between. Germline assignment: CDR1 LNHDA and CDR2 SQIVND (reference sequence). The CDR3 protein is CASTITGANVLTF. The CDR3 nucleotides are TGTGCCAGTACTATCACTGGGGCCAACGTCCTGACTTTC.

This clonotype was recorded a few times. This chain connects TRBV2 to TRBJ2-3; tentative D call: TRBD2 (5 bases). The CDR3 extends over 13 amino acids. The V and J ends lost 1 base and 5 bases respectively, with 7 bases between them. The germline V gene has CDR1 SNHLY and CDR2 FYNNEI. The CDR3 DNA sequence: TGTGCCAGCAGTGAAGGGGAGCGAGATACGCAGTATTTT. Amino acids: CASSEGERDTQYF.

There are many counts of this clonotype. V gene TRBV9 combines with J gene TRBJ2-2; TRBD2 matches at 12 bases. The CDR3 has 15 amino acids. V was pared by 5 bases and J by 4 bases, with 3 bases of the junction left unmatched. Germline CDR1 reads SGDLS; CDR2 reads YYNGEE. The CDR3 bases are TGTGCCAGCAGTTCTAGCGGGGGGGCCACCGGGGAGCTGTTTTTT. Protein product: CASSSSGGATGELFF.

V is TRBV29-1 and J is TRBJ2-5; D call uncertain. Germline V gene lookup returns CDR1 SQVTM and CDR2 ANQGSEA. The CDR3 totals 14 residues. V shed 0 bases and J shed 2 bases, with 10 bases lying between them. CDR3 amino acids: CSVEDFTDQETQYF. In DNA form, the CDR3 reads TGCAGCGTTGAAGATTTCACAGATCAAGAGACCCAGTACTTC.

The chain links TRBV10-2 to TRBJ2-3, with D possibly called TRBD1 or TRBD2 (5 bases each). The V end lost 8 bases, the J end lost 1 base, and 13 bases lay between the germline ends. Per germline, CDR1 WSHSY and CDR2 SAAADI. The CDR3 spans 14 residues. The CDR3 region is CASSEGYGTDTQYF. The CDR3 DNA sequence: TGCGCCAGCTCCGAGGGGTACGGCACAGATACGCAGTATTTT.

The chain is built from TRBV14 and TRBJ2-1; 11 bases are shared with TRBD2. Germline V lookup: CDR1 SGHDN, CDR2 FVKESK. This CDR3 has 15 residues. V was pared by 4 bases and J by 6 bases, with 5 bases of the junction left unmatched. CDR3 in amino acids: CASSPSGRIFNEQFF. CDR3 DNA: TGTGCCAGCAGCCCTAGCGGGAGGATATTCAATGAGCAGTTCTTC. Looking up the rest from reference TRBV14 and TRBJ2-1 gives the full variable domain: EAGVTQFPSHSVIEKGQTVTLRCDPISGHDNLYWYRRVMGKEIKFLLHFVKESKQDESGMPNNRFLAERTGGTYSTLKVQPAELEDSGVYFCASSPSGRIFNEQFFGPGTRLTVL.

The CDR3 bases are TGCGCCAGCAGCTCCTTCGGACTAGCGGCAACTCGGCCAGATACGCAGTATTTT. This translates into CASSSFGLAATRPDTQYF. V gene TRBV5-1 combines with J gene TRBJ2-3; TRBD2 matches at 10 bases. The CDR3 sequence is 18 residues long. V was pared by 3 bases and J by 4 bases, with 14 bases of the junction left unmatched. Germline V gene sequence: CDR1 SGHRS, CDR2 YFSETQ.

The rearrangement uses TRBV5-1 and TRBJ2-2, with 11 bases lining up with TRBD1. V dropped 5 bases and J dropped 3; count of bases not matched to a gene: 6. Germline V gene data show CDR1 as SGHRS and CDR2 as YFSETQ. This CDR3 is built from 16 residues. This chain's CDR3 is CASRSGTGGHTGELFF. Here the CDR3 DNA reads TGCGCCAGCAGGTCCGGGACAGGGGGACACACCGGGGAGCTGTTTTTT.

There are a few counts of this clonotype. The chain joins TRBV29-1 to TRBJ1-1, with a tentative D call TRBD1 (5 bases). This CDR3 spans 12 amino acids. CDR1 and CDR2 from the germline V gene are SQVTM and ANQGSEA. Deletions cut 4 bases from V and 0 bases from J, with 6 bases between. DNA for the CDR3: TGCAGCGTTGTAGGGGTGAACACTGAAGCTTTCTTT. This gives the protein CSVVGVNTEAFF.

In its sample, this clonotype was seen many times. The chain links TRBV7-2 to TRBJ2-7, with D possibly matching TRBD1 (5 bases). In germline, CDR1 is SGHTA, CDR2 FQGNSA. V lost 4 bases, J lost 5 bases, and 9 bases lay in between. This CDR3 region has 12 residues. The CDR3 DNA reads as TGTGCCAGCAGCTCCATAGGGGACGAGCAGTACTTC. It yields the protein CASSSIGDEQYF.

The gene calls are TRBV18 and TRBJ2-1, with 8 bases aligning to TRBD2. Germline V gene data show CDR1 as KGHSH and CDR2 as LQKENI. V was pared by 4 bases and J by 9 bases, with 11 bases of the junction left unmatched. This CDR3 is 15 amino acids long. This CDR3 reads CASSLSRGGQSEQFF. The CDR3 coding sequence is TGTGCCAGCTCACTTTCTCGGGGGGGCCAGAGTGAGCAGTTCTTC. The complete variable domain, with remaining parts taken from reference TRBV18 and TRBJ2-1, reads NAGVMQNPRHLVRRRGQEARLRCSPMKGHSHVYWYRQLPEEGLKFMVYLQKENIIDESGMPKERFSAEFPKEGPSILRIQQVVRGDSAAYFCASSLSRGGQSEQFFGPGTRLTVL.

The rearrangement joins TRBV24-1 to TRBJ1-6; no definite D call. The CDR3 spans 13 residues. CDR1 is KGHDR, CDR2 SFDVKD, per germline. The V end was cut by 9 bases, the J end by 7 bases, with 12 bases between. CDR3 loop: CATQKALNSPLHF. For the CDR3, the DNA is TGTGCCACCCAGAAGGCGCTCAATTCACCCCTCCACTTT.

This clonotype was seen repeatedly, ten times or more. The gene calls are TRBV7-9 and TRBJ2-1; D is unresolved. CDR3 length: 13 residues. Germline CDR1 reads SEHNR; CDR2 reads FQNEAQ (reference sequence). V lost 3 bases, J lost 6 bases, and 9 bases lay in between. The CDR3 here is CASSLEPTNEQFF. In DNA form, the CDR3 reads TGTGCCAGCAGCTTGGAGCCCACCAATGAGCAGTTCTTC.

This chain connects TRBV9 to TRBJ2-1; 7 bases line up with TRBD2. The CDR3 sequence is 15 residues long. Germline V lookup: CDR1 SGDLS, CDR2 YYNGEE. The junction had 7 bases not matched to a gene; V was cut back by 0 bases and J by 7 bases. CDR3 coding DNA: TGTGCCAGCAGCGTAGAGGTAGCGGGCGGAAATGAGCAGTTCTTC. Its protein product is CASSVEVAGGNEQFF.

The chain joins TRBV6-5 to TRBJ2-6; a weak D match, TRBD1 (6 bases). Germline values: CDR1 MNHEY, CDR2 SVGAGI. This CDR3 contains 17 residues. The ends were cut back, 0 bases at V and 2 bases at J, with 11 bases in the middle. Here the CDR3 reads CASSYSGAGAGANVLTF. The CDR3 DNA reads TGTGCCAGCAGTTACTCGGGGGCAGGAGCTGGGGCCAACGTCCTGACTTTC.

The CDR3 DNA reads as TGCAGTGCTAGAGCCTCCAGTGGCGGGTTGAGAGATGAGCAGTTCTTC. Its protein product is CSARASSGGLRDEQFF. This chain links TRBV20-1 with TRBJ2-1; possible D gene TRBD2, 5 bases. Trimming took 1 base from V and 8 from J, leaving 21 bases between them. The CDR3 has 16 amino acids. Per the germline V gene, CDR1 is DFQATT and CDR2 is SNEGSKA (reference sequence).

This clonotype was detected many times. Sequence at one end of the junction differs from germline and may be a read error. The rearrangement joins TRBV5-1 to TRBJ2-2, with unresolved D. Germline values: CDR1 SGHRS, CDR2 YFSETQ. There are 12 residues in the CDR3. This CDR3 reads CASSFGSGELFF. CDR3 DNA sequence: TGTGCCAGCAGTTTCGGGTCCGGGGAGCTGTTTTTT. The whole variable domain, remainder taken from reference TRBV5-1 and TRBJ2-2, is KAGVTQTPRYLIKTRGQQVTLSCSPISGHRSVSWYQQTPGQGLQFLFEYFSETQRNKGNFPGRFSGRQFSNSRSEMNVSTLELGDSALYLCASSFGSGELFFGEGSRLTVL.

This clonotype came up many times. V is TRBV7-2 and J is TRBJ1-2; the match to TRBD1 covers 7 bases. Losses at the gene ends were 5 bases for V and 2 bases for J; bases not matched to a gene: 5. Germline-derived CDR1 and CDR2 are SGHTA and FQGNSA. CDR3 length: 14 amino acids. In DNA, the CDR3 is TGTGCCAGCAGCGCGACAGGGACAAACTATGGCTACACCTTC. Protein: CASSATGTNYGYTF.

This clonotype appeared a few times. V and J are TRBV3-1 and TRBJ1-5; D unclear. The CDR3 has 17 amino acids. Trimming stripped 2 bases from V and 4 bases from J, with 18 bases between. Germline CDR1 and CDR2: LGHDT and YNNKEL (reference sequence). The CDR3 DNA is TGTGCCAGCAGCCAAAGCACTCGAGATGAGTTTAATCAGCCCCAGCATTTT. Protein product: CASSQSTRDEFNQPQHF.